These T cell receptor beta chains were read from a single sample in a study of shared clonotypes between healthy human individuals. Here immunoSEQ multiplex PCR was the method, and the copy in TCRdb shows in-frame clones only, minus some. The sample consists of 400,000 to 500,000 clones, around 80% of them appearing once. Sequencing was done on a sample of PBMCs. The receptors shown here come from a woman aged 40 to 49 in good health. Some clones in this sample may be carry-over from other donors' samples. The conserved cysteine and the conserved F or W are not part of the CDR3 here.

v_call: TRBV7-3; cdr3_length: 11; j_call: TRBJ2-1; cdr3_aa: ASSSPRENEQF
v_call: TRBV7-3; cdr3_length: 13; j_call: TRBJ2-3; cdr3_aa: ASSLGLASTDTQY
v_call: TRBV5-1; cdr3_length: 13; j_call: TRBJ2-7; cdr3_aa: AIGLAGEACYEQY
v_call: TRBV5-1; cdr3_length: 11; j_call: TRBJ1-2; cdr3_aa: ASSLVGEYGYT
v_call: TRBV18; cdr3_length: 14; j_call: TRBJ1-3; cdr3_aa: ASSPNVGRSGNTIY
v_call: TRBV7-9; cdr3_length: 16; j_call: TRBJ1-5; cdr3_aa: ASSSRDFGSSSNQPQH
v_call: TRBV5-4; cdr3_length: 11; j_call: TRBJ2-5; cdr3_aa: ASSLAVRETQY
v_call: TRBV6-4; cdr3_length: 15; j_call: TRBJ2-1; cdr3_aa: ASSDPPSGLRDNEQF
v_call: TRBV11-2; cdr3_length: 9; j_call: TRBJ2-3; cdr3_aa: ASSPADTQY
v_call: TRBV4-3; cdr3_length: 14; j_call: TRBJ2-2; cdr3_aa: ASSQNSRAGTGELF
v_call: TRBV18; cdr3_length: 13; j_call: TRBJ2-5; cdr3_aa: ASSPPSTGQETQY
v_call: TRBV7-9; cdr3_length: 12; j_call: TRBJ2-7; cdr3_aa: ASSVGSGSYEQY
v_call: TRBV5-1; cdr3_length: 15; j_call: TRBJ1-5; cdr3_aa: ASSLAPIGFGNQPQH
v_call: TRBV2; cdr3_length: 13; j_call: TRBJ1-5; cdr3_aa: ASSGFGQRNQPQH
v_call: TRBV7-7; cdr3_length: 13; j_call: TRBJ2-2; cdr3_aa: ASSLGQANTGELF
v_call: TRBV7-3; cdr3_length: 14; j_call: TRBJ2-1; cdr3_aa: ASSSRLLLVTNEQF
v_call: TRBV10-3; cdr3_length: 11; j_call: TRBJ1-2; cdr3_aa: AISESQAYGYT
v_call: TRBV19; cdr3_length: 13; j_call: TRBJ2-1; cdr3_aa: ASSSRTSGRDEQF
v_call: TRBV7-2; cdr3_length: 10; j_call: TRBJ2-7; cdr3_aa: ASSLASGRLY
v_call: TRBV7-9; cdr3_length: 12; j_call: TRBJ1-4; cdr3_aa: ASSRTGRDEKLF
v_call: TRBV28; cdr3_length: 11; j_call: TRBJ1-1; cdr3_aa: ASSFRRDTEAF
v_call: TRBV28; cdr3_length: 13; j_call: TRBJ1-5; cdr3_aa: ASSLSGEGNQPQH
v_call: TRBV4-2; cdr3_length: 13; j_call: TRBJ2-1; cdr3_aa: ASSQREREYNEQF
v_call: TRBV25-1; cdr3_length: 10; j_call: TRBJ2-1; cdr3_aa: ASSYYGQEQF
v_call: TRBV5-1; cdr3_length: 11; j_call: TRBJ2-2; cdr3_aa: ASSLKSHGELF
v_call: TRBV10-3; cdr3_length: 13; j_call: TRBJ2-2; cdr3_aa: AISGTTAGTGELF
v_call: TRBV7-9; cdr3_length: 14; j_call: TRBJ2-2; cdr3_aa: ASSSSPGTGNGELF
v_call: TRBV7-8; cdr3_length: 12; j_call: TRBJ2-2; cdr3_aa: ASSLGTGRGELF
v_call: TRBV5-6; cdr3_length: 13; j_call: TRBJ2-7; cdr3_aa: ASSLGPTAGYEQY
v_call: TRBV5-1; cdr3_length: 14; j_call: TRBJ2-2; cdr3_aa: ASSLVSSPNTGELF